Presented here are 25 T cell receptor beta chains from one specimen sequenced in a study of T cell responses to AZD1222 COVID-19 vaccine. The protocol was immunoSEQ multiplex PCR, while the TCRdb copy is restricted to in-frame clones and leaves out a portion. The repertoire holds some 130,000 clones, with around four fifths as singletons. The specimen was peripheral blood, collected on day 0 of AZD1222 vaccination. Source of these receptors: an adult in good health.

On this clone itself: The sample holds other DNA sequences that translate to the same CDR3. In DNA form, the CDR3 reads TGCGCCAGCAGCTTGGACGGGGGTCAGCCCCAGCATTTT. Translating gives CASSLDGGQPQHF. V is TRBV5-1 and J is TRBJ1-5; D is possibly TRBD1 (5 bases). Germline V gives CDR1 SGHRS, CDR2 YFSETQ. The V end was cut by 0 bases, the J end by 6 bases, with 7 bases between. This CDR3 has 13 residues.

This clone was observed a single time. The chain couples TRBV6-1 to TRBJ2-1; D is possibly TRBD2 (5 bases). This CDR3 is built from 17 residues. Looked up from germline, CDR1 is MNHNS and CDR2 is SASEGT. V shed 2 bases and J shed 6 bases, with 20 bases lying between them. Written as DNA, the CDR3 is TGTGCCAGCAGTGAATCTCTTGGGCGGGTCGCAGGCAATGAGCAGTTCTTC. As protein: CASSESLGRVAGNEQFF.

This clone was seen a few times. The chain links TRBV1 to TRBJ1-1; the table gives TRBD1 as D, unverified against the DNA. TRBV1 is labeled a pseudogene. CDR3 length: 17 amino acids. The CDR3 sequence: CTSSQDSRRGMNTEAFF. The CDR3 coding sequence is TGCACCAGCAGCCAAGATTCGAGAAGGGGTATGAACACTGAAGCTTTCTTT.

This chain uses TRBV19 with TRBJ1-6, with 7 bases lining up with TRBD1. There are 15 residues in the CDR3. CDR1 is LNHDA, CDR2 SQIVND, per germline (reference sequence). The V gene end was trimmed by 4 bases and the J gene end by 10 bases; junction bases not matched to a gene: 10. This CDR3 reads CASSRQGTNGSPLHF. CDR3 sequence (DNA): TGTGCCAGTAGTAGACAGGGTACGAACGGATCACCCCTCCACTTT. Using reference TRBV19 and TRBJ1-6 for the parts outside the CDR3, the full variable domain is DGGITQSPKYLFRKEGQNVTLSCEQNLNHDAMYWYRQDPGQGLRLIYYSQIVNDFQKGDIAEGYSVSREKKESFPLTVTSAQKNPTAFYLCASSRQGTNGSPLHFGNGTRLTVT.

The rearrangement links TRBV29-1 to TRBJ1-2; D possibly corresponds to TRBD1 (5 bases). V lost 7 bases to trimming and J lost 6 bases, with 9 bases between them. This CDR3 is built from 10 residues. The V gene's germline CDR1 is SQVTM and CDR2 ANQGSEA. The CDR3 protein is CSGWDDGYTF. The CDR3 DNA reads as TGCAGCGGTTGGGACGATGGCTACACCTTC.

J is TRBJ2-2 and V is TRBV5-4; 9 nucleotides match TRBD1. The CDR3 covers 15 residues. Germline CDR1 and CDR2: SGHNT and YYREEE (reference sequence). After removal of 6 bases from V and 1 base from J, the junction contained 4 bases not matched to a gene. The CDR3 DNA sequence: TGTGCCAGCACTGGGACAGGGATGAACACCGGGGAGCTGTTTTTT. Its protein is CASTGTGMNTGELFF.

The chain has TRBV7-8 and TRBJ1-3; D gene ambiguous. The CDR3 spans 16 residues. Germline-derived CDR1 and CDR2 are SGHVS and FQNEAQ. V lost 5 bases, J lost 0 bases, and 14 bases lay in between. The CDR3 sequence: CASSPSSFGSGNTIYF. CDR3 DNA: TGTGCCAGCAGCCCAAGTTCCTTCGGCTCTGGAAACACCATATATTTT.

The chain employs TRBV30 and TRBJ1-5, with unresolved D. The germline V and J ends were trimmed by 0 bases and 2 bases, with 11 bases remaining between them. Germline CDR1 GTSNPN, CDR2 SVGIG (reference sequence). The CDR3 is 15 amino acids. The CDR3 nucleotides are TGTGCCTGGAGTGTAAGAGGGATTGGCAATCAGCCCCAGCATTTT. Translated, it gives CAWSVRGIGNQPQHF.

V gene TRBV28 combines with J gene TRBJ1-4; no firm D call. Germline V gene data show CDR1 as MDHEN and CDR2 as SYDVKM. Trimming took 6 bases from V and 2 from J, leaving 16 bases between them. The length of the CDR3 is 16 residues. This chain's CDR3 is CASSPPGLLTNEKLFF. CDR3 coding DNA: TGTGCCAGCAGCCCACCGGGCCTCTTGACTAATGAAAAACTGTTTTTT.

This clone was counted between two and nine times. The genes are TRBV15 and TRBJ1-5; TRBD1 matches 11 bases. Trimming cost V 5 bases and J 1 base; bases outside gene matches: 16. The CDR3 has 20 amino acids. Germline assignment: CDR1 LNHNV and CDR2 YYDKDF (reference sequence). The CDR3 DNA sequence: TGTGCCACCAGCCAGGGGAGGCCGGGACAGGGGGGATTCAGCAATCAGCCCCAGCATTTT. It encodes CATSQGRPGQGGFSNQPQHF.

The chain uses TRBV5-1 and TRBJ2-5; the D gene is possibly TRBD2 (5 bases). V was cut by 4 bases and J by 4 bases, with 8 bases left in between. Germline loops: CDR1 SGHRS, CDR2 YFSETQ. This CDR3 spans 12 amino acids. The chain's CDR3 is CASSDEGETQYF. The CDR3 DNA reads TGCGCCAGCAGCGATGAGGGAGAGACCCAGTACTTC.

This clone was seen only once. The chain joins TRBV6-5 to TRBJ1-2; no definite D call. Germline CDR1 and CDR2: MNHEY and SVGAGI. The CDR3 runs to 15 residues. The germline V and J ends were trimmed by 7 bases and 7 bases, with 22 bases remaining between them. The CDR3 DNA is TGTGCCAGCACCCGCGTTGGTGGGAGGGAAAGTGGCTACACCTTC. Its translation: CASTRVGGRESGYTF.

Concerning this clone: Relative to the germline gene, one junction end is altered; a read error may explain this. The chain has TRBV9 and TRBJ2-3; the D call may be TRBD1 or TRBD2 (7 bases each). Germline CDR1 and CDR2: SGDLS and YYNGEE. The CDR3 spans 16 residues. The DNA of the CDR3 is TGTGCCCGCAGCCAGGGGGGGGGCAGGGCCACAGATACGCAGTATTTT. This gives the protein CARSQGGGRATDTQYF. The full variable domain, with the rest looked up from reference TRBV9 and TRBJ2-3, is DSGVTQTPKHLITATGQRVTLRCSPRSGDLSVYWYQQSLDQGLQFLIQYYNGEERAKGNILERFSAQQFPDLHSELNLSSLELGDSALYFCARSQGGGRATDTQYFGPGTRLTVL.

The rearrangement links TRBV24-1 to TRBJ2-5; 9 bases are a match to TRBD2. This CDR3 region has 16 residues. Germline lookup yields CDR1 KGHDR and CDR2 SFDVKD. V gave up 4 bases and J gave up 0 bases; unmatched junction bases: 5. This chain's CDR3 is CATSDSSGVYQETQYF. In nucleotides, the CDR3 is TGTGCCACCAGTGACTCTAGCGGGGTATACCAAGAGACCCAGTACTTC.

The V call is TRBV3-1 (or the pseudogene TRBV3-2), the J call TRBJ2-4, with 11 bases aligning to TRBD2. The J segment lost 3 bases and the V segment lost 4 bases, leaving 11 bases of the junction unmatched. The CDR3 contains 18 residues. Germline lookup yields CDR1 LGHDT and CDR2 YNNKEL (reference sequence). The CDR3 region is CASSPRLAGRTDKNIQYF. Here the CDR3 DNA reads TGTGCCAGCAGCCCCCGACTAGCGGGGAGAACGGACAAAAACATTCAGTACTTC.

V is TRBV3-1 (or the pseudogene TRBV3-2) and J is TRBJ1-2; tentatively, D is TRBD1 (5 bases). This CDR3 is 15 amino acids long. Looked up from germline, CDR1 is LGHDT and CDR2 is YNNKEL (reference sequence). V lost 1 base to trimming and J lost 2 bases, with 11 bases between them. CDR3 region: CASSQVGTANYGYTF. The DNA of the CDR3 is TGTGCCAGCAGCCAAGTGGGGACGGCCAACTATGGCTACACCTTC.

A remark on this clone: Different DNA sequences within this sample yield the same CDR3. This chain uses TRBV7-9 with TRBJ2-7; D ambiguous. V lost 3 bases to trimming and J lost 0 bases, with 6 bases between them. CDR3 size: 13 residues. Germline CDR1 is SEHNR and CDR2 is FQNEAQ (reference sequence). The CDR3 coding sequence is TGTGCCAGCAGCTTGAGTGGCTCCTACGAGCAGTACTTC. Translating it yields CASSLSGSYEQYF. The complete variable domain, with remaining parts taken from reference TRBV7-9 and TRBJ2-7, reads DTGVSQNPRHKITKRGQNVTFRCDPISEHNRLYWYRQTLGQGPEFLTYFQNEAQLEKSRLLSDRFSAERPKGSFSTLEIQRTEQGDSAMYLCASSLSGSYEQYFGPGTRLTVT.

This clone was seen just once. V is TRBV9 and J is TRBJ2-2; no clear D. CDR1 and CDR2 (germline): SGDLS, YYNGEE. Trimming pared 0 bases from V and 4 bases from J, leaving 13 bases between. This CDR3 has 16 amino acids. CDR3 amino acids: CASSVDSVTPTGELFF. DNA for the CDR3: TGTGCCAGCAGCGTAGACTCTGTCACTCCCACCGGGGAGCTGTTTTTT.

V is TRBV5-1 and J is TRBJ1-1; D uncertain. The CDR3 length is 14 residues. Germline-derived CDR1 and CDR2 are SGHRS and YFSETQ. V shed 4 bases and J shed 3 bases, with 13 bases lying between them. CDR3 nucleotide sequence: TGCGCCAGCAGCGTTCGCTCAGAGTACACTGAAGCTTTCTTT. It yields the protein CASSVRSEYTEAFF.

The chain uses TRBV27 and TRBJ1-1; D uncertain. The CDR3 consists of 13 residues. Germline CDR1 is MNHEY and CDR2 is SMNVEV (reference sequence). The germline V and J ends were trimmed by 5 bases and 3 bases, with 10 bases remaining between them. This CDR3 is CASSPPDDTEAFF. Here the CDR3 DNA reads TGTGCCAGCAGTCCCCCGGACGACACTGAAGCTTTCTTT.

This clone was seen a few times. The CDR3 DNA reads TGTGCCAGCAGTCCCCTAATAAACAGGGGGCTTGGGCAGCCCCAGCATTTT. It codes for CASSPLINRGLGQPQHF. The chain joins TRBV28 to TRBJ1-5, with TRBD1 identical over 9 bases. The germline V gene encodes CDR1 MDHEN and CDR2 SYDVKM. This CDR3 has 17 residues. V lost 5 bases to trimming and J lost 7 bases; unmatched junction nucleotides: 15. The full variable domain, with the rest looked up from reference TRBV28 and TRBJ1-5, is DVKVTQSSRYLVKRTGEKVFLECVQDMDHENMFWYRQDPGLGLRLIYFSYDVKMKEKGDIPEGYSVSREKKERFSLILESASTNQTSMYLCASSPLINRGLGQPQHFGDGTRLSIL.

This clone came up a few times. The V call is TRBV6-2 or TRBV6-3, the J call TRBJ2-3; TRBD2 aligns across 10 bases. Germline loops: CDR1 MNHEY, CDR2 SVGEGT. V was pared by 2 bases and J by 1 base, with 12 bases of the junction left unmatched. The CDR3 loop spans 19 amino acids. Written as DNA, the CDR3 is TGTGCCAGCAGTTACAGGGGAGGGCTAGCGGGGGCCGGCACAGATACGCAGTATTTT. It codes for CASSYRGGLAGAGTDTQYF.

The chain couples TRBV28 to TRBJ2-1; 10 bases align to TRBD2. CDR3 length: 17 amino acids. CDR1 is MDHEN, CDR2 SYDVKM, per germline. Trimming took 6 bases from V and 4 from J; bases not matched to a gene: 12. CDR3 in DNA: TGTGCCAGCAGATTTGTGAGCGGGGGGGACCTATACAATGAGCAGTTCTTC. Amino acid sequence: CASRFVSGGDLYNEQFF.

The J gene is TRBJ2-3, the V gene TRBV5-6; D gene uncertain. The V gene lost 4 bases and the J gene lost 2 bases, with 5 bases spanning the gap. CDR1 and CDR2 from the germline V gene are SGHDT and YYEEEE. The CDR3 has 12 amino acids. The CDR3 loop reads CASSVFTDTQYF. The CDR3 bases are TGTGCCAGCAGCGTATTCACAGATACGCAGTATTTT. The whole variable domain, remainder taken from reference TRBV5-6 and TRBJ2-3, is DAGVTQSPTHLIKTRGQQVTLRCSPKSGHDTVSWYQQALGQGPQFIFQYYEEEERQRGNFPDRFSGHQFPNYSSELNVNALLLGDSALYLCASSVFTDTQYFGPGTRLTVL.

This clone has a handful of counts. V is TRBV18 and J is TRBJ1-3, with no clear D. Germline V gene sequence: CDR1 KGHSH, CDR2 LQKENI. V shed 3 bases and J shed 2 bases, with 23 bases lying between them. CDR3 length equals 19 residues. The CDR3 nucleotides read TGTGCCAGCTCACCGGGCGAGAAAATGGCGGCTCTTACTGGAAACACCATATATTTT. Its protein is CASSPGEKMAALTGNTIYF.